A single sample is the source of the 32 T cell receptor beta chains below, sequenced in a study of CD8 T cells in Susac syndrome. The authors reverse transcribed roughly 0.5 to 1 ug RNA with random hexamers. TCRdb called the immunoSEQ multiplex PCR reads again in MiXCR, with one record for every CDR3 protein. The sample has more than 150,000 distinct CDR3 sequences; more than 95% are singletons. The sequenced sample consisted of CD4+ T cells from PBMCs. The receptors were gathered from a human donor with Susac syndrome.

This chain uses TRBV20-1 with TRBJ1-5; tentative D call: TRBD1 (5 bases). Looked up from germline, CDR1 is DFQATT and CDR2 is SNEGSKA (reference sequence). Trimming removed 2 bases at V and 2 bases at J, with 16 bases between. The CDR3 is 16 amino acids. CDR3 sequence reads: CSARLPLGGGNQPQHF. As DNA, the CDR3 is TGCAGTGCTAGACTCCCGCTGGGGGGTGGCAATCAGCCCCAGCATTTT.

A single count supports this clonotype. The chain recombines TRBV12-3 or TRBV12-4 with TRBJ2-1; 10 bases line up with TRBD2. This CDR3 contains 14 residues. V gave up 2 bases and J gave up 9 bases; unmatched junction bases: 4. As DNA, the CDR3 is TGTGCCAGCAGTTTAAAACTAGCGGGAACTGAGCAGTTCTTC. It codes for CASSLKLAGTEQFF.

V is TRBV20-1 and J is TRBJ1-1; TRBD1 is a possible D gene (5 bases). The germline CDR1 and CDR2 sequences are DFQATT and SNEGSKA (reference sequence). Trimming removed 8 bases at V and 4 bases at J, with 14 bases between. CDR3 size: 12 residues. The CDR3 sequence is CSTTRGSTEAFF. The CDR3 nucleotides read TGCAGTACCACTAGGGGTAGCACTGAAGCTTTCTTT.

This sequence joins TRBV30 and TRBJ2-5; 14 bases are shared with TRBD2. The CDR3 is made up of 15 amino acids. Germline V lookup: CDR1 GTSNPN, CDR2 SVGIG (reference sequence). V dropped 8 bases and J dropped 6; count of bases not matched to a gene: 11. In nucleotides, the CDR3 is TGTGCCGCAAACAAGGGGACTAGCGGGAGACAGACCCAGTACTTC. It is translated as CAANKGTSGRQTQYF. The whole variable domain, remainder taken from reference TRBV30 and TRBJ2-5, is SQTIHQWPATLVQPVGSPLSLECTVEGTSNPNLYWYRQAAGRGLQLLFYSVGIGQISSEVPQNLSASRPQDRQFILSSKKLLLSDSGFYLCAANKGTSGRQTQYFGPGTRLLVL.

The chain is built from TRBV29-1 and TRBJ2-3; D uncertain. The J call may be faulty, since TRBJ1-5 better matches the DNA end. The CDR3 has 14 residues. CDR1 is SQVTM and CDR2 is ANQGSEA in the germline V gene. CDR3 sequence reads: CSVHLAVRTDTQHF. CDR3 sequence (DNA): TGCAGCGTTCACCTAGCGGTCCGCACAGATACGCAGCATTTT.

The V call is TRBV7-9, the J call TRBJ2-7; D may be TRBD2 (6 bases). V dropped 6 bases and J dropped 2 bases, with 8 bases sitting between them. There are 12 residues in the CDR3. From germline, CDR1 is SEHNR and CDR2 FQNEAQ (reference sequence). The CDR3 spells CASRSSAYEQYF. For the CDR3, the DNA is TGTGCCAGCAGGTCTAGCGCCTACGAGCAGTACTTC.

The chain combines TRBV20-1 with TRBJ2-7; tentatively, D is TRBD2 (5 bases). The V end was cut by 3 bases, the J end by 0 bases, with 18 bases between. Germline loops: CDR1 DFQATT, CDR2 SNEGSKA (reference sequence). This CDR3 spans 16 amino acids. CDR3 in amino acids: CSASVGRRRSSYEQYF. As DNA, the CDR3 is TGCAGTGCTAGTGTCGGCCGGCGGAGGAGCTCCTACGAGCAGTACTTC.

The chain links TRBV4-3 to TRBJ2-5, with D uncertain. This CDR3 is 17 amino acids long. With 1 base removed from V and 1 base from J, the gap between germline ends came to 16 bases. Looked up from germline, CDR1 is LGHNA and CDR2 is YSLEER. The CDR3 DNA is TGCGCCAGCAGCCAAGGGTCTGCTTTCGCTGGCCAAGAGACCCAGTACTTC. Translation: CASSQGSAFAGQETQYF.

J is TRBJ2-7 and V is TRBV9, with a weak D call TRBD2 (6 bases). Germline V gene data show CDR1 as SGDLS and CDR2 as YYNGEE. This CDR3 is built from 16 residues. The V end lost 4 bases, the J end lost 0 bases, and 17 bases lay between the germline ends. CDR3 residues: CASSRASSASSYEQYF. The CDR3 nucleotides read TGTGCCAGCAGCAGAGCCTCTAGCGCTAGCTCCTACGAGCAGTACTTC.

CDR3 bases: TGTGCCAGCAGTGATCCGGGACAGTGGAGGTCCTACGAGCAGTACGTC. Protein: CASSDPGQWRSYEQYV. The V call is TRBV28, the J call TRBJ2-7; 7 nucleotides match TRBD1. This CDR3 is 16 amino acids long. The V gene's germline CDR1 is MDHEN and CDR2 SYDVKM. Trimming at V came to 5 bases and at J to 1 base, leaving 11 bases not matched to a gene.

The chain employs TRBV14 and TRBJ1-2; 7 nucleotides line up with TRBD1. The CDR3 extends over 14 amino acids. Germline V gene sequence: CDR1 SGHDN, CDR2 FVKESK. V lost 4 bases and J lost 4; bases outside the gene matches: 6. The CDR3 reads CASSLGTDGYGYTF. In DNA form, the CDR3 reads TGTGCCAGCAGCCTCGGGACAGACGGCTATGGCTACACCTTC.

V and J are TRBV20-1 and TRBJ2-3; a possible D gene is TRBD2 (5 bases). Germline V CDR1 and CDR2: DFQATT, SNEGSKA (reference sequence). The CDR3 loop spans 14 amino acids. V was clipped by 2 bases and J by 0 bases, with 9 bases between them. Here the CDR3 reads CSARSWRSTDTQYF. In DNA form, the CDR3 reads TGCAGTGCTAGATCCTGGAGGAGCACAGATACGCAGTATTTT.

The chain employs TRBV20-1 and TRBJ2-5; 8 bases fit TRBD1. Germline V gives CDR1 DFQATT, CDR2 SNEGSKA (reference sequence). The CDR3 contains 16 residues. V shed 0 bases, J shed 5 bases, and the junction held 11 bases outside the gene matches. CDR3 in DNA: TGCAGTGCTAGAGATAGGAGCAGGGGGCTTTTGGAGACCCAGTACTTC. Translation gives CSARDRSRGLLETQYF.

This clonotype is a singleton in its sample. The chain combines TRBV7-2 with TRBJ2-4; perhaps TRBD2 as D (6 bases). V was pared by 8 bases and J by 7 bases, with 18 bases between. From germline, CDR1 is SGHTA and CDR2 FQGNSA. The CDR3 is 14 amino acids. Written as DNA, the CDR3 is TGTGCCAGCGGCCTAAAGGGTGGGGGGAACATTCAGTACTTC. Its translation is CASGLKGGGNIQYF.

V gene TRBV24-1 combines with J gene TRBJ2-1, with 11 bases aligning to TRBD2. CDR3 length: 15 residues. Trimming at V came to 5 bases and at J to 9 bases, leaving 8 bases not matched to a gene. Germline V gene sequence: CDR1 KGHDR, CDR2 SFDVKD. In DNA form, the CDR3 reads TGTGCCACCAGTGGTATAGCGGGGGGGCTGGTTGAGCAGTTCTTC. This codes for CATSGIAGGLVEQFF.

This chain connects TRBV12-3 or TRBV12-4 to TRBJ1-5, with D uncertain. The CDR3 sequence is 14 residues long. Trimming removed 6 bases from V and 1 base from J, with 10 bases in between. The DNA for the CDR3 is TGTGCCAGCAGCCGGGGTCGGAGCAATCAGCCCCAGCATTTT. This translates into CASSRGRSNQPQHF.

This chain's CDR3 is CASRGGSGGNEQFF. In DNA form, the CDR3 reads TGCGCCAGCAGAGGAGGATCCGGTGGCAATGAGCAGTTCTTC. The chain links TRBV5-1 to TRBJ2-1; D may be TRBD2 (5 bases). The CDR3 covers 14 residues. Germline CDR1 SGHRS, CDR2 YFSETQ. V dropped 5 bases and J dropped 6 bases, with 15 bases sitting between them.

The chain has TRBV29-1 and TRBJ2-1, with 13 positions matching TRBD2. The germline gives CDR1 SQVTM, CDR2 ANQGSEA. The CDR3 runs 14 residues. Trimming removed 3 bases from V and 13 bases from J; junction bases left unmatched: 9. The DNA of the CDR3 is TGCAGCGTTGAGGGACTAGCGGGACCCAACATCCAGTTCTTC. It is translated as CSVEGLAGPNIQFF.

The chain carries TRBV5-1 and TRBJ2-1; 9 bases are shared with TRBD2. The germline gives CDR1 SGHRS, CDR2 YFSETQ. The J segment lost 0 bases and the V segment lost 4 bases, leaving 11 bases of the junction unmatched. The CDR3 covers 18 residues. For the CDR3, the DNA is TGCGCCAGCAGCGCCGGACTAGCGCCTGTTAGCTCCTACAATGAGCAGTTCTTC. Its protein is CASSAGLAPVSSYNEQFF. Drawing the rest from reference TRBV5-1 and TRBJ2-1, the complete variable domain is KAGVTQTPRYLIKTRGQQVTLSCSPISGHRSVSWYQQTPGQGLQFLFEYFSETQRNKGNFPGRFSGRQFSNSRSEMNVSTLELGDSALYLCASSAGLAPVSSYNEQFFGPGTRLTVL.

J is TRBJ2-1 and V is TRBV14; no clear D gene. Germline loops: CDR1 SGHDN, CDR2 FVKESK. There are 13 residues in the CDR3. The V gene lost 6 bases and the J gene lost 9 bases, with 15 bases spanning the gap. The CDR3 here is CASRRMATGEQFF. CDR3 sequence (DNA): TGTGCCAGCAGAAGAATGGCGACGGGTGAGCAGTTCTTC.

V is TRBV2 and J is TRBJ2-2; possible D gene TRBD2, 7 bases. CDR1 is SNHLY and CDR2 is FYNNEI in the germline V gene. V was shortened by 10 bases and J by 7 bases, with 10 bases between the two germline ends. The CDR3 runs 11 residues. For the CDR3, the DNA is TGTGCCACGGGGGGCGTCGGGGAGCTGTTTTTT. This sequence encodes CATGGVGELFF.

Concerning this clonotype: Mismatch with germline at one junction end may stem from a read error. The V call is TRBV6-5, the J call TRBJ2-1, with a weak D call TRBD1 (5 bases). This CDR3 spans 13 amino acids. CDR1 is MNHEY and CDR2 is SVGAGI in the germline V gene. The CDR3 region is CASSPDIYTEQFF. CDR3 coding DNA: TGTGCCAGCAGCCCGGACATATACACTGAGCAGTTCTTC.

The genes are TRBV11-2 and TRBJ2-3, with D hard to call. CDR1 is SGHAT, CDR2 FQNNGV, per germline. The CDR3 consists of 14 residues. V shed 3 bases and J shed 0 bases, with 7 bases lying between them. The CDR3 loop is CASSFQASTDTQYF. CDR3 bases: TGTGCCAGCAGCTTTCAAGCTAGCACAGATACGCAGTATTTT.

This clonotype has only one observation. The chain links TRBV4-3 to TRBJ2-5; TRBD2 aligns across 12 bases. Germline loops: CDR1 LGHNA, CDR2 YSLEER. Germline trimming cut 5 bases from V and 2 bases from J; bases unmatched to any gene: 12. The CDR3 extends over 18 amino acids. The CDR3 DNA sequence: TGCGCCAGCAGCAGGTCGACTAGCGGGGGTGTGGCACAAGAGACCCAGTACTTC. As protein: CASSRSTSGGVAQETQYF.

V usage is TRBV4-1 and J usage is TRBJ1-4; D remains unclear. Germline V gives CDR1 MGHRA, CDR2 YSYEKL. Trimming stripped 6 bases from V and 4 bases from J, with 6 bases between. This CDR3 region has 12 residues. In DNA form, the CDR3 reads TGCGCCAGCAGTCGGCTTAATGAAAAACTGTTTTTT. Translated, it gives CASSRLNEKLFF.

The rearrangement uses TRBV6-2 or TRBV6-3 and TRBJ2-5; D remains unclear. Germline values: CDR1 MNHEY, CDR2 SVGEGT. This CDR3 has 13 residues. The V gene lost 6 bases and the J gene lost 3 bases, with 11 bases spanning the gap. CDR3: CASRRVTKETQYF. DNA of the CDR3: TGTGCCAGCAGAAGGGTTACTAAAGAGACCCAGTACTTC.

J is TRBJ2-7 and V is TRBV27; TRBD2 matches 13 bases. V lost 5 bases to trimming and J lost 2 bases; unmatched junction nucleotides: 6. The CDR3 contains 16 residues. The germline V gene has CDR1 MNHEY and CDR2 SMNVEV (reference sequence). The CDR3 coding sequence is TGTGCCAGCAGTGACTCAGGACTAGCGGGAGCCTACGAGCAGTACTTC. Its translation is CASSDSGLAGAYEQYF.

The V call is TRBV3-1, the J call TRBJ2-6; possibly TRBD2 for D (5 bases). CDR1 is LGHDT, CDR2 YNNKEL, per germline (reference sequence). This CDR3 contains 18 residues. Trimming cost V 2 bases and J 0 bases, with 14 bases left between them. CDR3 amino acids: CASSQSLGEPSGANVLTF. DNA of the CDR3: TGTGCCAGCAGCCAATCTCTGGGAGAACCCTCTGGGGCCAACGTCCTGACTTTC.

This chain connects TRBV7-2 to TRBJ1-2, with no clear D. Germline lookup yields CDR1 SGHTA and CDR2 FQGNSA. The CDR3 runs 13 residues. V was clipped by 1 base and J by 9 bases, with 12 bases between them. CDR3 bases: TGTGCCAGCAGCTTAGGTCCGGGGAGGAGCTACACCTTC. Translated: CASSLGPGRSYTF.

The rearrangement links TRBV4-3 to TRBJ2-7, with D perhaps TRBD1 (5 bases). The CDR3 is 16 amino acids. Germline V CDR1 and CDR2: LGHNA, YSLEER. The CDR3 spells CASSLGRNDTHYEQYV. CDR3 DNA: TGCGCCAGCAGCCTGGGGCGAAACGACACCCACTACGAACAGTACGTC.

The chain recombines TRBV12-3 or TRBV12-4 with TRBJ1-3; weak D call: TRBD1 (5 bases). Trimming removed 6 bases from V and 4 bases from J, with 16 bases in between. The CDR3 totals 15 residues. DNA of the CDR3: TGTGCCAGCAGGGAATCCGGGACCTCAGGAAACACCATATATTTT. Translation: CASRESGTSGNTIYF.

The chain recombines TRBV9 with TRBJ2-5, with a weak D call TRBD1 (6 bases). The CDR3 sequence is 13 residues long. With 0 bases removed from V and 5 bases from J, the gap between germline ends came to 8 bases. Germline V gene lookup returns CDR1 SGDLS and CDR2 YYNGEE. CDR3 sequence reads: CASSVATGETQYF. CDR3 bases: TGTGCCAGCAGCGTAGCTACAGGGGAGACCCAGTACTTC.